Listed below are T cell receptor beta chains from one sample, sequenced in a study of CD8 T cells in Susac syndrome. TCRdb reprocessed the immunoSEQ multiplex PCR reads with MiXCR, giving one entry per CDR3 protein. There are approximately 190,000 distinct CDR3 sequences in the sample; approximately 96% occur only once, and 0.098% lies in the top ten. The specimen sequenced was CD4+ T cells from PBMCs. Source of these receptors: a human donor with Susac syndrome. The conserved cysteine and the conserved F or W are not part of the CDR3 here. A D gene is named only where the DNA matches it firmly.

TRBJ1-2,TRBV11-2,TRBD1,ASSLNVAGGYGYT
TRBJ2-2,TRBV7-7,-,ASSLWGSGELF
TRBJ2-5,TRBV23-1,-,ASSQSGRDGTQY
TRBJ2-1,TRBV28,TRBD2,ASSPGGSYNEQF
TRBJ2-7,TRBV3-1,-,ASSQLTPSSYEQY
TRBJ1-2,TRBV28,-,ASSFGGPGGYT
TRBJ1-2,TRBV10-3,-,AISEGGSHYGYT
TRBJ2-1,TRBV5-1,-,ASSLRADSYNEQF
TRBJ2-3,TRBV12-3/TRBV12-4,TRBD2,ASSHTLAGGADTQY
TRBJ2-5,TRBV4-1,-,ASSQPTGRSETQY
TRBJ2-1,TRBV13,-,ASSLRDSHNEQF
TRBJ2-1,TRBV4-2,TRBD2,ASRETSASSYNEQF
TRBJ2-5,TRBV5-1,-,ASSWGQGLAEETQY
TRBJ1-1,TRBV3-1,-,ASSRRGQDEAF
TRBJ1-5,TRBV19,-,ASGYSSNQPQH
TRBJ2-2,TRBV4-2,-,ASSQGNRPYTGELF
TRBJ1-1,TRBV3-1,-,ASSQGPMNTEAF
TRBJ2-2,TRBV29-1,-,SVGTSPSNTGELF
TRBJ1-1,TRBV9,-,ASSVGGWGTEAF
TRBJ2-1,TRBV5-1,TRBD2,ASSLEGGGASSYNEQF
TRBJ2-5,TRBV6-5,-,ASSRRPAGVETQY
TRBJ2-3,TRBV29-1,TRBD1,SAPGQGQDTQY
TRBJ2-1,TRBV10-3,TRBD2,AISETSGGAGEQF
TRBJ2-5,TRBV29-1,TRBD2,SVGLAGETQY
TRBJ2-1,TRBV5-4,TRBD2,ASSNGGERGEQF
TRBJ2-1,TRBV29-1,-,SVVSDRQYNEQF
TRBJ2-6,TRBV7-8,-,ASSRDSSGANVLT
TRBJ2-4,TRBV12-3/TRBV12-4,TRBD1,ASSRTGAVIQY
TRBJ1-6,TRBV7-2,-,ASSFDGYNSPLH
TRBJ2-5,TRBV18,TRBD2,ASSPPGGGSETQY
TRBJ1-1,TRBV28,-,ASSLYREGTEAF
TRBJ1-1,TRBV30,-,AWSVGGKIEAF
TRBJ1-2,TRBV29-1,-,SALPGANYGYT
TRBJ2-2,TRBV6-5,-,ASSYSQGILNTGELF
TRBJ2-2,TRBV27,-,ASRGGTPNTGELF
TRBJ2-6,TRBV5-4,TRBD2,ASSSPNRLAPTGANVLT
TRBJ2-5,TRBV11-2,TRBD1,ASSRLGQPRGTQY
TRBJ1-1,TRBV29-1,-,SVRDWNTEAF
TRBJ2-3,TRBV2,-,ASSEVARADTQY